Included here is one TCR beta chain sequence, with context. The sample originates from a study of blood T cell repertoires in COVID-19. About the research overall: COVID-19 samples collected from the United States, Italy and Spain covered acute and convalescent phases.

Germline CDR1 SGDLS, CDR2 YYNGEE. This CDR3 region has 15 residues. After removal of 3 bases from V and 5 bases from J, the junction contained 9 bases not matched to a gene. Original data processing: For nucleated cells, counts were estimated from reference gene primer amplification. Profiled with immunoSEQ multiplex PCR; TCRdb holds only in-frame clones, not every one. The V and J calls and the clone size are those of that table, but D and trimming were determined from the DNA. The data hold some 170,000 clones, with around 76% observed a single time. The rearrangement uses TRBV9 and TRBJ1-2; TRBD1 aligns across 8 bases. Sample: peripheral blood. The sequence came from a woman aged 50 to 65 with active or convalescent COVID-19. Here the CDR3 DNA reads TGTGCCAGCAGCGCCCGGACAGGGCAGAATTATGGCTACACCTTC. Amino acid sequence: CASSARTGQNYGYTF.